This TCR beta chain was identified in a study of graft-versus-host responses after intestinal transplantation (dated by TCRdb to the early 2020s). A note on the overall study: Multivisceral, liver-intestinal, or isolated intestinal transplants were received by the recipients. To identify alloreactive clones, pre-transplant mixed lymphocyte reaction products were sequenced and compared with unstimulated pre-transplant donor and recipient T cells. Bulk TCR-beta CDR3 sequencing was used to track graft-versus-host and host-versus-graft alloreactive T cell clones in the graft, circulation and bone marrow after intestinal transplantation. Anti-thymocyte globulin induction was given to all recipients, followed by maintenance tacrolimus and steroids for 3 to 4 years. A cohort of 24 intestinal transplant recipients, including one retransplant, was enrolled, and a few patients lacking pretransplant specimens were excluded. A peak of at least 4% donor T cells among recipient peripheral blood mononuclear cells was the definition used for donor T cell macrochimerism. Rather than going through the commercial service, samples from a few later patients were sequenced in-house on an Illumina MiSeq and processed with MiXCR. Study-wide findings and limitations: The relatively low number and heterogeneity of intestinal transplant patients limited the conclusions. Early after transplant, peak levels of circulating GvH clones were found to be associated with declines in HvG clones. In the allografts of patients with donor T cell macrochimerism, GvH to HvG T cell clonal ratios were high. GvH clones were detected in recipient bone marrow, and some of these GvH clones were observed earlier in ileal mucosa or blood, consistent with an intestinal mucosal origin.

Library preparation was by the immunoSEQ multiplex PCR assay. High-throughput TCR-beta CDR3 sequencing of genomic DNA from most patients was performed by Adaptive Biotechnologies. The study's own analysis went as follows. TCR sequencing data for 15 to 20 patients were retrieved from Adaptive's ImmunoSEQ software; a few other patients were processed with MiXCR and VDJtools. CDR3 nucleotide sequences shared between donor and recipient were removed because the origin of such sequences could not be assigned. At least 2-fold expansion over unstimulated cells and a minimum CFSE-low frequency of 0.002% (template counts) or 0.001% (read counts) were required for clones to be classified as alloreactive. Clones were considered mappable if detected in sequenced pre-transplant spleen, lymph node, or MLR CFSE-low populations of the donor or recipient. The cumulative frequency of alloreactive clones was calculated as a percentage of all sequences, weighted by copy number. TCRdb's version of the immuneACCESS table is confined to in-frame rearrangements and falls short of the full clone set. An unresolved V gene accounts for under half of the shortfall where checked; the remainder is of unknown origin. V, J and clone size are taken as reported in that table, and D and trimming were inferred from the DNA itself. This sample has about 17,000 clones in its table, and 60% to 80% of those were observed once. The ten largest clones capture roughly 8.2% of the sample.

Intraepithelial and lamina propria lymphocytes were isolated from graft specimens using dithiothreitol, EDTA incubations and collagenase D digestion. Serial intestinal graft biopsy specimens collected up to 600 days after transplant underwent bulk TCR-beta sequencing. A remark on this clone: No cognate antigen has been identified for it. Per-base quality was not reported, and no clone a single base away is much larger than it.

The CDR3 contains 15 residues, cysteine and phenylalanine counted. CDR3 DNA only is kept here, 45 bases in frame from base 1. CDR1 and CDR2 are drawn from the germline V gene: SGHRS, YFSETQ. V drops 0 bases and J drops 8 bases, leaving 15 bases in between. The chain is made from TRBV5-1 and TRBJ2-1; perhaps TRBD1 is the D gene, with 5 bases matching. The sample in question was ileum tissue, obtained about 460 days after intestinal transplant. The origin of this receptor is a human patient who received an intestinal transplant, so some T cells may come from the graft donor. The CDR3 in this case is CASSLEAGSVHEQFF. The bases read TGCGCCAGCAGCTTGGAGGCAGGGTCGGTCCATGAGCAGTTCTTC.